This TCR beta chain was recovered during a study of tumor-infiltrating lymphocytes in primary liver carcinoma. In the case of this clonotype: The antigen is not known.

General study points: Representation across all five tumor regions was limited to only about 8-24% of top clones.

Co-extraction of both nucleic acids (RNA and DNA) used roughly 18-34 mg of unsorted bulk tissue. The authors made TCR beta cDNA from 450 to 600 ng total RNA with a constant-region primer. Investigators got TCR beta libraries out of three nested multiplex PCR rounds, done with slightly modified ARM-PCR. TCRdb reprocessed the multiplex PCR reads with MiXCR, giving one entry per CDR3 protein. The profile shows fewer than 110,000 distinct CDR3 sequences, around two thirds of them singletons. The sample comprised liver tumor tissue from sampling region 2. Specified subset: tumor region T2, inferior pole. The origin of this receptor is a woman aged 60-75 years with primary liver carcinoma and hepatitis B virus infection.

The CDR3 DNA follows: TGCAGCGTTGAAGGCACGACAGGGTCTATTGAGACCCAGTACTTC. Translation gives CSVEGTTGSIETQYF. The chain combines TRBV29-1 with TRBJ2-5, with 7 bases fitting TRBD1. The V gene end was trimmed by 1 base and the J gene end by 5 bases; junction bases not matched to a gene: 10. CDR1 is SQVTM, CDR2 ANQGSEA, per germline. This CDR3 comprises 15 residues. The full variable domain, with the rest looked up from reference TRBV29-1 and TRBJ2-5, is SAVISQKPSRDICQRGTSLTIQCQVDSQVTMMFWYRQQPGQSLTLIATANQGSEATYESGFVIDKFPISRPNLTFSTLTVSNMSPEDSSIYLCSVEGTTGSIETQYFGPGTRLLVL.